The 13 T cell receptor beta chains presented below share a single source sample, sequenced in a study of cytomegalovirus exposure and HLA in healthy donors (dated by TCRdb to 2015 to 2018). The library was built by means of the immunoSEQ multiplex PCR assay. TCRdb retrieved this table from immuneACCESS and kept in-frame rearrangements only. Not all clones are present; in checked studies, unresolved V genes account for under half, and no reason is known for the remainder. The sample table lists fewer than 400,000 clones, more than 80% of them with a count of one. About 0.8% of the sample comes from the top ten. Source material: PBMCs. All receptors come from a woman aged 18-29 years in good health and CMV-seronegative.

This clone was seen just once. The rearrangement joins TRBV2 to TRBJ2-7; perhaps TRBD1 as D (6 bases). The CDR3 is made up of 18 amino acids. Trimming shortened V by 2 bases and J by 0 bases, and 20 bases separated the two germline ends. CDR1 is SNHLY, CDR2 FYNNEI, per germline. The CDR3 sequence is CASSEPGHQEESSYEQYF. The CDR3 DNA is TGTGCCAGCAGTGAACCGGGACACCAAGAAGAAAGCTCCTACGAGCAGTACTTC.

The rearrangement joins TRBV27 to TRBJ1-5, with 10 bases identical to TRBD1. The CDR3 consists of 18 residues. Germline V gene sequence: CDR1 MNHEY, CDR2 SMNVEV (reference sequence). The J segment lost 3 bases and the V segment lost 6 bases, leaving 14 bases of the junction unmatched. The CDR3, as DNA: TGTGCCAGCAGGATACCCACCGGGACAGGGGATCCCAATCAGCCCCAGCATTTT. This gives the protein CASRIPTGTGDPNQPQHF.

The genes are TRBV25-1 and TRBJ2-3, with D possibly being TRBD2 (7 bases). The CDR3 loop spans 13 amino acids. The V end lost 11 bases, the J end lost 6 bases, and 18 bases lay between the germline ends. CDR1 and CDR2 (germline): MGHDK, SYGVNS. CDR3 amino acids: CAGGHSGSDTQYF. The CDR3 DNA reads TGTGCCGGGGGGCATAGCGGGTCGGATACGCAGTATTTT.

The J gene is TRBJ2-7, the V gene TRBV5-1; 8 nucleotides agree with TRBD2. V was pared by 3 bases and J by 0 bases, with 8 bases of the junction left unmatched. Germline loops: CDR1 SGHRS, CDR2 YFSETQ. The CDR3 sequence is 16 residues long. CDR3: CASSSPSGGSSYEQYF. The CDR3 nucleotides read TGCGCCAGCAGCTCTCCTTCGGGGGGGAGCTCCTACGAGCAGTACTTC.

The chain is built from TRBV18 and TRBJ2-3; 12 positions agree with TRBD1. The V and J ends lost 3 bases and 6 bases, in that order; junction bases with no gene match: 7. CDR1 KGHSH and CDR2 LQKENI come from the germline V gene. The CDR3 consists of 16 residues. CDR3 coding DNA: TGTGCCAGCTCACCGTCCTTGGGACAGGGGGCGGATACGCAGTATTTT. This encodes CASSPSLGQGADTQYF.

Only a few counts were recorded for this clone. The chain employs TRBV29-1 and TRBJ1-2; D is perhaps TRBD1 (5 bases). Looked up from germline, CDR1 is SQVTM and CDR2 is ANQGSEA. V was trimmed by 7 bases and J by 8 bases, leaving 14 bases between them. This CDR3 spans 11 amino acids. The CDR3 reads CSAGAGPGYTF. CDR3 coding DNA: TGCAGCGCTGGGGCAGGGCCCGGCTACACCTTC. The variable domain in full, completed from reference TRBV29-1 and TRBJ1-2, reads SAVISQKPSRDICQRGTSLTIQCQVDSQVTMMFWYRQQPGQSLTLIATANQGSEATYESGFVIDKFPISRPNLTFSTLTVSNMSPEDSSIYLCSAGAGPGYTFGSGTRLTVV.

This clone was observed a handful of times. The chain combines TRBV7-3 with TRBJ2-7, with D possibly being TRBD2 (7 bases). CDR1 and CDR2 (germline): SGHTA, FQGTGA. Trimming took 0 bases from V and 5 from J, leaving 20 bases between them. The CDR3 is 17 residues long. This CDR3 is CASSLTSGAGAQHEQYF. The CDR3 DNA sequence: TGTGCCAGCAGCTTAACGTCAGGGGCGGGAGCGCAACACGAGCAGTACTTC.

CDR3 nucleotide sequence: TGTGCCAGCAACCGACAGGGAGATCAGCAGTTCTTC. As protein: CASNRQGDQQFF. The genes are TRBV9 and TRBJ2-1; 7 bases agree with TRBD1. CDR1 is SGDLS, CDR2 YYNGEE, per germline. The CDR3 covers 12 residues. V was clipped by 6 bases and J by 11 bases; unmatched bases: 8.

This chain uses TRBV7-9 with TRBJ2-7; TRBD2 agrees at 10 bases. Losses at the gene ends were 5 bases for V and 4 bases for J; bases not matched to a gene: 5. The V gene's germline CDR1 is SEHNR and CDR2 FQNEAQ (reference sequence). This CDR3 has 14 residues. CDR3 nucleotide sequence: TGTGCCAGCAGCCCTAGCGGGAGAACATACGAGCAGTACTTC. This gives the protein CASSPSGRTYEQYF. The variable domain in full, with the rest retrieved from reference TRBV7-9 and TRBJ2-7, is DTGVSQNPRHKITKRGQNVTFRCDPISEHNRLYWYRQTLGQGPEFLTYFQNEAQLEKSRLLSDRFSAERPKGSFSTLEIQRTEQGDSAMYLCASSPSGRTYEQYFGPGTRLTVT.

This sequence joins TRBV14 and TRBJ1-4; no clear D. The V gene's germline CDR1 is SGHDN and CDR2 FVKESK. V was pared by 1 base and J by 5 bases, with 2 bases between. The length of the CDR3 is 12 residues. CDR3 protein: CASSQVNEKLFF. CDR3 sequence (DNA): TGTGCCAGCAGCCAAGTAAATGAAAAACTGTTTTTT. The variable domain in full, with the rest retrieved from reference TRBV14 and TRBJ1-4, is EAGVTQFPSHSVIEKGQTVTLRCDPISGHDNLYWYRRVMGKEIKFLLHFVKESKQDESGMPNNRFLAERTGGTYSTLKVQPAELEDSGVYFCASSQVNEKLFFGSGTQLSVL.

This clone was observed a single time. The CDR3 DNA reads as TGTGCCAGCAGCTTAAGCAGGAACACCTACGAGCAGTACTTC. It yields the protein CASSLSRNTYEQYF. This chain connects TRBV7-2 to TRBJ2-7; no definite D call. V lost 2 bases and J 2 bases, leaving 10 bases between the germline ends. There are 14 residues in the CDR3. The V gene's germline CDR1 is SGHTA and CDR2 FQGNSA. Combining the CDR3 with reference TRBV7-2 and TRBJ2-7 gives the whole variable domain GAGVSQSPSNKVTEKGKDVELRCDPISGHTALYWYRQSLGQGLEFLIYFQGNSAPDKSGLPSDRFSAERTGGSVSTLTIQRTQQEDSAVYLCASSLSRNTYEQYFGPGTRLTVT.

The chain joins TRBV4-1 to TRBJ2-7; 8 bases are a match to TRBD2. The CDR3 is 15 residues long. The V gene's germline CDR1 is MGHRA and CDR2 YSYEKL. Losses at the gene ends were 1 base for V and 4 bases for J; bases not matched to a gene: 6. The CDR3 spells CASSQAGGPMYEQYF. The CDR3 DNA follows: TGCGCCAGCAGCCAAGCGGGAGGGCCGATGTACGAGCAGTACTTC.

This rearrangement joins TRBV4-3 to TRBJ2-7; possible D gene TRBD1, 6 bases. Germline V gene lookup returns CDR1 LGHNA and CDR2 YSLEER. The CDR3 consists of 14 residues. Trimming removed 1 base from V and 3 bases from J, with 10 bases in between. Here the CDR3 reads CASSQAQGSYEQYF. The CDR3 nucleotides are TGCGCCAGCAGCCAAGCGCAGGGGAGCTACGAGCAGTACTTC.